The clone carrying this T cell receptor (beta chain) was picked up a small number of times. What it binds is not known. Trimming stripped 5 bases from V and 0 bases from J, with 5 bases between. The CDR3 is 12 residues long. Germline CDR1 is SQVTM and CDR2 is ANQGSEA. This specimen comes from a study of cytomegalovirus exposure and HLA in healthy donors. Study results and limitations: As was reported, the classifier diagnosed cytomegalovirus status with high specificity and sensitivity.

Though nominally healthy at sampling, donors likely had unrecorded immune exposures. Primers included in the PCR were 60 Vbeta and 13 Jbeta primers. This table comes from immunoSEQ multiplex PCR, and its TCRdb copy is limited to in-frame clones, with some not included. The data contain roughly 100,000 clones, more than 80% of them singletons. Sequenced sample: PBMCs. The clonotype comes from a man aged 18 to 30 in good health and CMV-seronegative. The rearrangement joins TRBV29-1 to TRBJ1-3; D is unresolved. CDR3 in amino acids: CSVSFSGNTIYF. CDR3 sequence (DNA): TGCAGCGTTAGCTTCTCTGGAAACACCATATATTTT.